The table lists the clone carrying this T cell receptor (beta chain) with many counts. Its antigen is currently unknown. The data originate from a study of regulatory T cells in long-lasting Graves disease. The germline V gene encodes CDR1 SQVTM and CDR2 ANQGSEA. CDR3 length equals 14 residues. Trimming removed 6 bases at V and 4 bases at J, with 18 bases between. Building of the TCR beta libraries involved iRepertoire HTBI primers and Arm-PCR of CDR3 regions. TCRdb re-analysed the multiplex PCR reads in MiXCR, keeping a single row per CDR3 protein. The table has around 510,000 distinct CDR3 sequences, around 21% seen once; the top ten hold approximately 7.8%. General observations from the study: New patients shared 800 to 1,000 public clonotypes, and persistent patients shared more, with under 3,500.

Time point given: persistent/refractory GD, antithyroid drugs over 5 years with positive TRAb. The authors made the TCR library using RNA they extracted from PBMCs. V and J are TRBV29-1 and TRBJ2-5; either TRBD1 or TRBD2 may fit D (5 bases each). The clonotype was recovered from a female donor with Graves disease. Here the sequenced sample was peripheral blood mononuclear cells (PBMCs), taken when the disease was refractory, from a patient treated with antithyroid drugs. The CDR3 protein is CSVPWGWTAETQYF. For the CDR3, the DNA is TGCAGCGTCCCCTGGGGGTGGACGGCAGAGACCCAGTACTTC. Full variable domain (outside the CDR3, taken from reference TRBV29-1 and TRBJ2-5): SAVISQKPSRDICQRGTSLTIQCQVDSQVTMMFWYRQQPGQSLTLIATANQGSEATYESGFVIDKFPISRPNLTFSTLTVSNMSPEDSSIYLCSVPWGWTAETQYFGPGTRLLVL.